Listed below are T cell receptor beta chains from one sample, sequenced in a study of blood T cells in healthy people across ages. Each CDR3 protein gets one entry after TCRdb re-called the 5' RACE reads with MiXCR. The sample holds nearly 1 million distinct CDR3 sequences, roughly half seen once. Source material: blood. These receptors were obtained from a woman aged 55-69 years in good health. Both conserved end residues are part of each CDR3.

J,V,CDR3
TRBJ1-6,TRBV25-1,CASSVTGKSPLHF
TRBJ2-7,TRBV4-1,CASGEGGYYEQYF
TRBJ1-2,TRBV10-3,CAISEDRTYGYTF
TRBJ2-7,TRBV28,CASSLPFEGVGEQYF
TRBJ2-5,TRBV5-1,CASSLADGIETQYF
TRBJ1-1,TRBV4-3,CASSQDGVTEAFF
TRBJ2-5,TRBV11-2,CASSLGAGGSLVETQYF
TRBJ2-6,TRBV7-9,CASSQGKGPTSSGANVLTF
TRBJ2-5,TRBV3-1,CASSRGTVLRETQYF
TRBJ2-2,TRBV7-9,CASSNSNTGELFF
TRBJ2-1,TRBV20-1,CSARRTSGASYNEQFF
TRBJ1-1,TRBV10-3,CAISNTGRGDTEAFF
TRBJ2-5,TRBV18,CASSPPDWEAETQYF
TRBJ2-7,TRBV29-1,CSGWVAYEQYF
TRBJ2-7,TRBV7-9,CASSPLDGAYEQYF
TRBJ1-2,TRBV28,CASSLNLYGYTF
TRBJ2-2,TRBV7-7,CASSFGGRGTGELFF
TRBJ1-6,TRBV5-1,CASSLAQGSPLHF
TRBJ2-3,TRBV20-1,CSVRPMDTQYF
TRBJ1-1,TRBV9,CASSVGGGSTEAFF
TRBJ2-3,TRBV14,CASSQWEGTLESDTQYF
TRBJ2-1,TRBV6-2/TRBV6-3,CASSRQGGEQFF
TRBJ2-3,TRBV4-1,CASSQVGPGGTDTQYF
TRBJ1-3,TRBV28,CASSSRGGPGNTIYF
TRBJ2-7,TRBV29-1,CSVDPGLSYEQYF
TRBJ2-2,TRBV12-3/TRBV12-4,CAISTDFPNTEELFF
TRBJ2-3,TRBV27,CASSPTWGAPTDTQYF
TRBJ2-7,TRBV5-6,CASSPQTRRTYEQYF
TRBJ2-5,TRBV20-1,CSARIGGRSQETQYF
TRBJ2-1,TRBV5-1,CASSLVVGSSYNEQFF
TRBJ2-1,TRBV7-9,CASSLASLANPRNEQFF
TRBJ1-1,TRBV20-1,CSSPGGQPNAEAFF
TRBJ2-7,TRBV5-1,CASSLQQGPYYEQYF
TRBJ2-7,TRBV6-5,CASGGDRSYEQYF
TRBJ2-7,TRBV18,CASSPSSTYEQYF
TRBJ1-4,TRBV4-2,CASNQRPTGLQGLNEKLFF
TRBJ2-1,TRBV4-2,CASSRNRGVQFF
TRBJ2-1,TRBV29-1,CSGGQGANYNEQFF
TRBJ2-3,TRBV18,CASSGQGVGDTQYF
TRBJ2-7,TRBV7-2,CASSFQGQGGEQYF
TRBJ2-3,TRBV12-3/TRBV12-4,CASSLLAGTGDTQYF